This paragraph covers one T cell receptor (beta chain) sequence. This clonotype was observed at least ten times. Its target antigen remains unknown. No base-level quality is on record; no much larger clone is a single base apart. Reading from cysteine to phenylalanine, the CDR3 counts 14 amino acids. The only DNA kept is the CDR3, 42 bases in frame from the first base. The trim is 7 bases for V and 2 bases for J, with a gap of 15 bases between the germline ends. The germline V gene (reference sequence) supplies CDR1 SGHAT and CDR2 FQDESV. The record originates from a study of regulatory T cells in long-lasting Graves disease (dated by TCRdb to 2020 to 2022). For context, the study as a whole: Patients with newly diagnosed Graves' disease had been on antithyroid drugs for under 3 months. Persistent Graves' disease patients were compared with newly diagnosed Graves' disease patients by peripheral blood TCR sequencing and RNA sequencing. The study was registered as a clinical trial and conducted in China. A total of about 35 samples underwent TCR sequencing, from around 13 patients with persistent Graves' disease and 20 or so patients with newly diagnosed Graves' disease. The study at large found these results: More public clonotypes were shared among persistent patients (under 3,000) than among newly diagnosed patients (over 900). The study examined only peripheral blood because the primary lesion, thyroid tissue, could not be accessed. Persistent disease showed preferential use of TRBV28, TRBJ1-2 and TRBJ2-5, whereas newly diagnosed disease favored TRBV20-1 and TRBJ2-1. Compared with newly diagnosed patients, persistent Graves' disease patients had lower TCR Shannon entropy and fewer highly expanded clones, which suggests clonal expansion. Sequencing and analysis were limited to the TCR beta chain. As a limitation, the authors acknowledged that the small sample size may reduce accuracy.

The sample's time point label, decoded: newly diagnosed GD, antithyroid drugs for less than 3 months. For both TCR sequencing and RNA sequencing, RNA was extracted from PBMCs using TRIzol. The diagnosis of Graves' disease was made according to American Thyroid Association guidelines. The patients came from an endocrinology department in Xi'an, China. From each patient, 8 to 10 milliliters of peripheral blood was collected into an EDTA anticoagulant tube. PBMCs were isolated by Ficoll Paque Plus density gradient separation without further T cell sorting. An Agilent 2100 Bioanalyzer and agarose gel were used to check RNA quality, and a NanoDrop 2000 was used to measure RNA concentration. Library preparation was by multiplex PCR. Sequencing took place on an Illumina HiSeq 4000. TCR beta libraries were built with iRepertoire HTBI primers and Arm-PCR amplification of CDR3 regions. Before sequencing, the PCR products underwent gel purification. The original methods were these. Gene usage analysis of CDR3 amino acid clonotypes relied on the approximately 62 TRBV and 14 TRBJ segments identified across samples. COPE and FqMerger were used to merge filtered high-quality paired reads into contigs. BLAST was used to align contigs to the IMGT TRBV, TRBD and TRBJ reference genes, and CDR3 was defined following IMGT. Highly expanded clones were defined as clonotypes with a frequency above 0.1%. Shannon entropy was used to measure repertoire diversity, and the Gini coefficient was used to measure V-J evenness. Public clonotypes were defined as clonotypes shared by more than one individual. TCRdb took the public reads, trimmed them with fastp at Q25, ran MiXCR for clone calling and kept in-frame beta chains. Each entry merges the rows of one CDR3 protein and shows their most common DNA and genes. V and J calls and clone size were set by TCRdb, not the authors. For this sample the table gives some 200,000 distinct CDR3 sequences, of which approximately 19% were detected only once. The ten largest account for 10% to 15% of the sample.

These data also formed part of another study, on T cells in Graves' hyperthyroidism and ophthalmopathy. According to the second study: Stable Graves' hyperthyroidism was defined as no progression to ophthalmopathy during 18 months of follow-up. Hyperthyroidism patients were aged 18 to 65 years and newly diagnosed, with disease duration of less than 2 months. Exclusion was applied to patients with uncontrolled infections, other autoimmune diseases, pregnancy or lactation. Diagnoses were established on the basis of clinical symptoms, serum thyroxine and TRAb, thyroid ultrasound, and orbital computed tomography. A first-round RT-PCR of the TCR CDR3 used the HTBI primer set with the Qiagen OneStep RT-PCR kit. Blood samples also contained most of the expanded thyroid clonotypes (frequency above 0.001), which suggests that blood repertoires may reflect thyroid immune responses. A 13 V-J signature model separated ophthalmopathy from stable hyperthyroidism, with around 90% sensitivity and about 81% specificity in cross-validation and 80%/75% in testing. In validation, the model predicted progression to ophthalmopathy with roughly 66% sensitivity and less than 80% specificity, a median of approximately 6.5 months before onset. To identify distinguishing TCR V-J signatures, a discovery cohort of around 100 patients was used, comprising fewer than 45 with Graves' ophthalmopathy and 55 to 65 with stable Graves' hyperthyroidism. Whether ophthalmopathy could be predicted prospectively was tested in an independent validation cohort made up of roughly 19 hyperthyroidism patients plus 17 patients who later progressed to ophthalmopathy. For training and testing, the approximately 92 patients in the discovery cohort were randomly divided in a 7:3 ratio. The study also compared thyroid tissue and blood T-cell repertoires from five or six Graves' hyperthyroidism patients. After sampling, hyperthyroidism patients received methimazole starting at 30 mg daily, and ophthalmopathy patients received high-dose intravenous methylprednisolone. Libraries were constructed in a second round of multiplex PCR, after which size selection and purification were performed. Sequencing of the libraries was done on an Illumina HiSeq2000 using paired-end 100 bp reads. Raw data were processed with SOAPnuke, discarding reads with adapters, uncalled bases, mean Phred below 15, or no exact constant-primer or identifier match. COPE v1.2.5 was used to merge high-quality paired reads, and clonotypes were defined as unique nucleotide sequences. MiTCR v1.1 was used to align the clonotypes against IMGT TRBV, TRBD and TRBJ reference segments. The analysis was restricted to V-J combinations with a frequency above 0.0001, which together covered around 99% of the repertoires. A TCS score was defined as the ratio between F50 (clonal expansion) and ExV (chaos), using BLOSUM62-based TCRdist between CDR3 peptides within each V-J. Welch's t-statistics and random forest reduced 500 to 650 V-J features to roughly 13, which were used in a naive Bayes classifier (R e1071). No statistical method was used to fix the sample size in advance, and group allocation was not hidden from the investigators. According to the paper, TCR Vbeta CDR3 sequencing was carried out on about 140 peripheral blood samples, which came from about 45 ophthalmopathy, approximately 78 hyperthyroidism and roughly 17 progressor patients.

The rearranged segments are TRBV11-1 and TRBJ2-7, with a weak D call of TRBD2 (6 bases match). The sequence came from a woman aged 25 to 39 with Graves disease. Donor details come from another sample of the same person, matched by shared clones. Here the sequenced sample was peripheral blood mononuclear cells (PBMCs), taken at new diagnosis, from a patient treated with antithyroid drugs. Here the CDR3 is given as CASMGTLKTYEQYF. At the DNA level, the sequence is TGTGCCAGCATGGGGACTCTGAAAACCTACGAGCAGTACTTC.